The clone carrying this T cell receptor (beta chain) was seen only once. What it binds is not known. This specimen belongs to a study of T cells in localized non-small cell lung cancer. Points from the study as a whole: Appearance in adjacent lung was seen for a median around 55 of the top 100 tumor clones.

Germline V gene sequence: CDR1 SGHNT, CDR2 YYREEE (reference sequence). The CDR3 runs to 17 residues. V was clipped by 0 bases and J by 3 bases, with 15 bases between them. Assay: immunoSEQ multiplex PCR; the TCRdb copy retains only in-frame clones and omits some. The data show under 50,000 clones, around 87% seen once. The sequence was collected from a man aged 35 to 69 with stage II lung adenocarcinoma. V and J are TRBV5-4 and TRBJ2-2; D is unresolved. Sequences were derived from PBMCs, sampled before any cancer treatment. CDR3 amino acids: CASSLDGRSLYTGELFF. The CDR3 DNA reads as TGTGCCAGCAGCTTGGACGGACGGAGCCTTTACACCGGGGAGCTGTTTTTT.